The TCR beta chain described here comes from a study of neoadjuvant anti-PD-1 for oral cavity cancer. Study outcomes and limitations: Only a few patients per response group were TCR-analyzed; validation needed.

Blood cells were analyzed directly, without culture or expansion. Six replicates per PBMC sample, mostly from roughly 490 ng of genomic DNA. The method was immunoSEQ multiplex PCR; TCRdb's version includes in-frame clones alone and lacks a portion of them. The data show about 61,000 clones, roughly 80% seen once. This clone is a singleton in its sample. Its antigen remains unknown. The receptor's source is a person aged 35 to 85 with oral cavity squamous cell carcinoma. Sample: PBMCs, taken before nivolumab (anti-PD-1) treatment.

The CDR3 coding sequence is TGTGCCAGCAGCTTTAGCAGGACTAGCTCCTACGAGCAGTACTTC. Its protein is CASSFSRTSSYEQYF. V is TRBV13 and J is TRBJ2-7; TRBD2 matches 7 bases. The CDR3 is made up of 15 amino acids. V gave up 3 bases and J gave up 0 bases; unmatched junction bases: 5. The germline V gene encodes CDR1 PRHDT and CDR2 FYEKMQ (reference sequence).